Shown below are 27 T cell receptor beta chains from a single sample sequenced in a study of CD8 T cells in ankylosing spondylitis. Study-wide points: Several highly homologous variants made up a TCR beta motif, and this motif appeared characteristic of ankylosing spondylitis blood.

No antigens are known for them. TCRdb called the 5' RACE reads again in MiXCR, with one record for every CDR3 protein. The table records approximately 540,000 distinct CDR3 sequences, more than 9.5% of them present only once. The sample comprised blood, either unsorted or a sorted T cell fraction (not recorded which). The source is a male donor with ankylosing spondylitis.

V gene TRBV20-1 combines with J gene TRBJ2-1; tentatively, D is TRBD1 or TRBD2 (6 bases each). This CDR3 spans 16 amino acids. The V end was cut by 0 bases, the J end by 12 bases, with 24 bases between. The germline CDR1 and CDR2 sequences are DFQATT and SNEGSKA (reference sequence). In DNA form, the CDR3 reads TGCAGTGCTAGAGATTTCGGGGGTCGGCAGTTACAGGGGCAGTTCTTC. Its translation is CSARDFGGRQLQGQFF.

The chain links TRBV4-1 to TRBJ2-1, with a weak D call TRBD2 (7 bases). Germline V lookup: CDR1 MGHRA, CDR2 YSYEKL. V was shortened by 0 bases and J by 5 bases, with 20 bases between the two germline ends. This CDR3 spans 18 amino acids. The chain's CDR3 is CASSQEGQGTKGHNEQFF. CDR3 nucleotide sequence: TGCGCCAGCAGCCAAGAGGGACAAGGGACTAAAGGTCACAATGAGCAGTTCTTC.

This clonotype was found a few times. This sequence joins TRBV20-1 and TRBJ2-7; D gene ambiguous. V was pared by 5 bases and J by 0 bases, with 17 bases between. The CDR3 totals 15 residues. Germline CDR1 and CDR2: DFQATT and SNEGSKA (reference sequence). The CDR3 reads CSADLNFLHSYEQYV. CDR3 nucleotides: TGCAGTGCTGACCTAAACTTTCTCCACTCCTACGAGCAGTACGTC.

The chain employs TRBV29-1 and TRBJ1-3; 9 bases match TRBD1. The CDR3 sequence is 13 residues long. CDR1 SQVTM and CDR2 ANQGSEA come from the germline V gene. Trimming removed 2 bases from V and 11 bases from J; junction bases left unmatched: 7. CDR3 bases: TGCAGCGTTGAACACAGGACAGGGGAGGCCATATATTTT. This translates into CSVEHRTGEAIYF.

V usage is TRBV3-1 and J usage is TRBJ2-1, with 10 positions matching TRBD2. The trim removed 4 bases at V and 9 bases at J, leaving 12 bases unmatched. CDR1 is LGHDT, CDR2 YNNKEL, per germline (reference sequence). This CDR3 has 16 residues. The CDR3 here is CASSRNLAGDKPEQFF. As DNA, the CDR3 is TGTGCCAGCAGCCGGAACCTAGCGGGAGATAAGCCTGAGCAGTTCTTC.

This clonotype was recorded at least ten times. The rearrangement links TRBV12-3 or TRBV12-4 to TRBJ2-7, with 7 nucleotides matching TRBD1. The V segment lost 5 bases and the J segment 3 bases; nucleotides outside the gene matches: 1. There are 12 residues in the CDR3. The CDR3 DNA reads as TGTGCCAGCAGTCGACAGGGCTACGAGCAGTACGTC. Its protein product is CASSRQGYEQYV.

The rearrangement links TRBV15 to TRBJ2-7; possibly TRBD2 for D (5 bases). The CDR3 is made up of 14 amino acids. Trimming took 5 bases from V and 3 from J, leaving 14 bases between them. Germline values: CDR1 LNHNV, CDR2 YYDKDF (reference sequence). In DNA form, the CDR3 reads TGTGCCACCAGCCTACAGAGCGGAATCTACGAGCAGTACTTC. It translates to CATSLQSGIYEQYF.

This clonotype occurred a few times. The chain recombines TRBV14 with TRBJ1-1; D is unclear. The CDR3 is 15 amino acids. V dropped 5 bases and J dropped 0 bases, with 13 bases sitting between them. Germline-derived CDR1 and CDR2 are SGHDN and FVKESK. CDR3 DNA: TGTGCCAGCAGCACACGAAGGGCCCTGAACACTGAAGCTTTCTTT. This encodes CASSTRRALNTEAFF.

This clonotype was recorded at least ten times. The chain uses TRBV6-1 and TRBJ1-2; D is undetermined. V lost 1 base and J lost 4, with 13 bases in between. The CDR3 has 15 amino acids. Germline CDR1 is MNHNS and CDR2 is SASEGT. CDR3 in DNA: TGTGCCAGCAGTGAAGGCGTCATAGCGGGCTATGGCTACACCTTC. Amino acids: CASSEGVIAGYGYTF.

This clonotype came up many times. The chain uses TRBV12-3 or TRBV12-4 and TRBJ2-7, with 10 bases lining up with TRBD1. V lost 5 bases and J lost 4; bases outside the gene matches: 2. The CDR3 is made up of 13 amino acids. In DNA form, the CDR3 reads TGTGCCAGCAGTGGGGACAGGGGTTACGAGCAGTACTTC. It encodes CASSGDRGYEQYF.

This clonotype was observed many times. This sequence joins TRBV12-3 or TRBV12-4 and TRBJ1-2; D is possibly TRBD1 (5 bases). Trimming stripped 1 base from V and 4 bases from J, with 13 bases between. The CDR3 totals 15 residues. In DNA form, the CDR3 reads TGTGCCAGCAGTTTAGGACAGAAACGGACCTATGGCTACACCTTC. Translating gives CASSLGQKRTYGYTF.

The CDR3 region has the DNA TGTGCCAGCAGCTTACAGGGCGGGAGTAGGGGTGAGCAGTTCTTC. It codes for CASSLQGGSRGEQFF. The gene calls are TRBV7-9 and TRBJ2-1; TRBD2 agrees at 7 bases. J lost 9 bases, V lost 2 bases, and 10 bases had no gene match. The germline V gene has CDR1 SEHNR and CDR2 FQNEAQ (reference sequence). The CDR3 extends over 15 amino acids. Using reference TRBV7-9 and TRBJ2-1 for the parts outside the CDR3, the full variable domain is DTGVSQNPRHKITKRGQNVTFRCDPISEHNRLYWYRQTLGQGPEFLTYFQNEAQLEKSRLLSDRFSAERPKGSFSTLEIQRTEQGDSAMYLCASSLQGGSRGEQFFGPGTRLTVL.

The rearrangement links TRBV20-1 to TRBJ2-1, with D tentatively TRBD1 (5 bases). With 1 base removed from V and 4 bases from J, the gap between germline ends came to 11 bases. Germline values: CDR1 DFQATT, CDR2 SNEGSKA (reference sequence). The CDR3 consists of 14 residues. This CDR3 reads CSARVAGAYNEQFF. The CDR3, as DNA: TGCAGTGCTAGAGTGGCTGGGGCGTACAATGAGCAGTTCTTC.

This clonotype was found a few times. The rearrangement uses TRBV27 and TRBJ1-2, with 7 bases matching TRBD1. V lost 2 bases and J lost 3; bases outside the gene matches: 6. The CDR3 has 15 residues. Germline-derived CDR1 and CDR2 are MNHEY and SMNVEV (reference sequence). CDR3 DNA sequence: TGTGCCAGCAGTTTAAAGGCAGGGGGTGACTATGGCTACACCTTC. As protein: CASSLKAGGDYGYTF.

This chain connects TRBV7-9 to TRBJ2-3, with D perhaps TRBD1 or TRBD2 (5 bases each). The CDR3 is made up of 14 amino acids. V dropped 7 bases and J dropped 1 base, with 12 bases sitting between them. Germline V gene data show CDR1 as SEHNR and CDR2 as FQNEAQ (reference sequence). The CDR3 sequence: CASIGEGGTDTQYF. CDR3 bases: TGTGCCAGCATCGGGGAAGGGGGCACAGATACGCAGTATTTT.

This clonotype was recorded at least ten times. The chain uses TRBV20-1 and TRBJ2-1; maybe TRBD2 (6 bases). Between the trimmed V and J ends, which lost 5 bases and 7 bases, there was a span of 18 bases. The CDR3 has 14 residues. Germline V gives CDR1 DFQATT, CDR2 SNEGSKA (reference sequence). CDR3 residues: CSARLGGASNEQFF. DNA of the CDR3: TGCAGTGCTCGGTTGGGGGGAGCAAGTAATGAGCAGTTCTTC.

This clonotype came up a few times. This chain links TRBV4-1 with TRBJ1-4; the D is unclear. CDR3 length: 13 residues. Trimming took off 1 base at V and 8 bases at J, with 8 bases between the two ends. Germline V gives CDR1 MGHRA, CDR2 YSYEKL. The CDR3 region is CASSQVPLEKLFF. The CDR3 DNA reads TGCGCCAGCAGCCAAGTCCCCCTGGAAAAACTGTTTTTT.

Only a few counts were recorded for this clonotype. This rearrangement joins TRBV20-1 to TRBJ1-6; D ambiguous. The CDR3 runs 13 residues. Between the trimmed V and J ends, which lost 5 bases and 9 bases, there was a span of 14 bases. Germline CDR1 and CDR2: DFQATT and SNEGSKA (reference sequence). DNA of the CDR3: TGCAGTGCTTCGGGCGGAGCCCCTTCACCCCTCCACTTT. Translated, it gives CSASGGAPSPLHF.

A few counts support this clonotype. The chain carries TRBV25-1 and TRBJ2-1; weak D call: TRBD1 (6 bases). This CDR3 comprises 16 residues. The germline gives CDR1 MGHDK, CDR2 SYGVNS. Trimming cost V 3 bases and J 3 bases, with 15 bases left between them. The CDR3, as DNA: TGTGCCAGCAGTGACTCCCGGACAGTGAACTACAATGAGCAGTTCTTC. It specifies CASSDSRTVNYNEQFF.

The chain links TRBV19 to TRBJ1-2, with 10 nucleotides matching TRBD1. The CDR3 spans 15 residues. From germline, CDR1 is LNHDA and CDR2 SQIVND (reference sequence). J gave up 3 bases and V 3 bases, and 4 bases lay outside the gene matches. The CDR3 sequence: CASSIRQGAYYGYTF. The DNA for the CDR3 is TGTGCCAGTAGTATTCGACAGGGGGCTTACTATGGCTACACCTTC. Complete variable domain (other parts from reference TRBV19 and TRBJ1-2): DGGITQSPKYLFRKEGQNVTLSCEQNLNHDAMYWYRQDPGQGLRLIYYSQIVNDFQKGDIAEGYSVSREKKESFPLTVTSAQKNPTAFYLCASSIRQGAYYGYTFGSGTRLTVV.

This clonotype was counted at least ten times. This CDR3 is CASSEGTAYSPLHF. In DNA form, the CDR3 reads TGTGCCAGCAGTGAAGGGACAGCTTATTCACCCCTCCACTTT. This chain uses TRBV6-1 with TRBJ1-6; D may be TRBD1 (6 bases). The CDR3 sequence is 14 residues long. Trimming removed 1 base from V and 8 bases from J, with 9 bases in between. Looked up from germline, CDR1 is MNHNS and CDR2 is SASEGT.

A few counts support this clonotype. The rearrangement uses TRBV24-1 and TRBJ2-1, with 9 bases that match TRBD1. The ends lost 9 bases at V and 6 bases at J; junction bases unmatched: 2. The CDR3 extends over 12 amino acids. Germline-derived CDR1 and CDR2 are KGHDR and SFDVKD. In DNA form, the CDR3 reads TGTGCCACCCGGGACAGGGTCAATGAGCAGTTCTTC. Protein: CATRDRVNEQFF.

The table lists this clonotype with many counts. This CDR3 is CASSLGLAQETQYF. CDR3 nucleotide sequence: TGTGCCAGCAGCTTAGGGCTAGCCCAAGAGACCCAGTACTTC. The rearrangement uses TRBV7-2 and TRBJ2-5; D is possibly TRBD2 (5 bases). CDR1 and CDR2 from the germline V gene are SGHTA and FQGNSA. The CDR3 covers 14 residues. Trimming stripped 1 base from V and 1 base from J, with 7 bases between.

This clonotype has more than one count but fewer than ten. This sequence joins TRBV7-6 and TRBJ1-6, with unresolved D. CDR3 length equals 12 residues. The ends were cut back, 5 bases at V and 14 bases at J, with 13 bases in the middle. Germline V gene data show CDR1 as SGHVS and CDR2 as FNYEAQ. CDR3 in amino acids: CASSEVGKTLHF. The CDR3 DNA sequence: TGTGCCAGCAGCGAGGTGGGCAAGACCCTCCACTTT.

This clonotype was detected many times. This chain links TRBV7-2 with TRBJ2-3; TRBD2 aligns across 8 bases. CDR1 SGHTA and CDR2 FQGNSA come from the germline V gene. This CDR3 is 17 amino acids long. With V trimmed by 3 bases and J by 4 bases, 12 bases remained unmatched. The CDR3 DNA sequence: TGTGCCAGCAGCTTGTCTTTGCGGGAGGTACGGGCAGATACGCAGTATTTT. Its protein is CASSLSLREVRADTQYF.

V is TRBV2 and J is TRBJ2-6; unclear D gene. Trimming removed 7 bases from V and 5 bases from J, with 9 bases in between. The CDR3 extends over 13 amino acids. Germline loops: CDR1 SNHLY, CDR2 FYNNEI. The DNA for the CDR3 is TGTGCCAGCAAAGGAAGTAGGGCCAACGTCCTGACTTTC. Translation: CASKGSRANVLTF.

The sample holds a few counts of this clonotype. J is TRBJ2-2 and V is TRBV5-1; 10 nucleotides match TRBD2. V dropped 2 bases and J dropped 4; count of bases not matched to a gene: 5. The CDR3 spans 16 residues. The V gene's germline CDR1 is SGHRS and CDR2 YFSETQ. As DNA, the CDR3 is TGCGCCAGCAGCTTTCCACTAGCGGGGTTCACCGGGGAGCTGTTTTTT. Its protein is CASSFPLAGFTGELFF.